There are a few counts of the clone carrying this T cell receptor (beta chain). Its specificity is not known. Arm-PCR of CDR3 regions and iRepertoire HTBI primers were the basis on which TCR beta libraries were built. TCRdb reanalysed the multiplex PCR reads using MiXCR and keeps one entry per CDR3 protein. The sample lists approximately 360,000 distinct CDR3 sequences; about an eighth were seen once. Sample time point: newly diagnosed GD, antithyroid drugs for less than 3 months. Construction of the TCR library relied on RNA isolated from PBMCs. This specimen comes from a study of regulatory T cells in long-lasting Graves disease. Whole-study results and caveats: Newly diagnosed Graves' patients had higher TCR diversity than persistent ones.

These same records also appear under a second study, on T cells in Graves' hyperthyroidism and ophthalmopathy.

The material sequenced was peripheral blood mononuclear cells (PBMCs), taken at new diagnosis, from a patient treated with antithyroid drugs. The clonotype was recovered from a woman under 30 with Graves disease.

The CDR3 is CSATDGSYEQYV. In DNA form, the CDR3 reads TGCAGTGCCACTGATGGGAGCTACGAGCAGTACGTC. This sequence joins TRBV20-1 and TRBJ2-7; D may be TRBD2 (5 bases). The CDR3 has 12 amino acids. Germline V CDR1 and CDR2: DFQATT, SNEGSKA (reference sequence). V lost 6 bases to trimming and J lost 3 bases, with 12 bases between them.